This T cell receptor beta chain is drawn from a study of T cell changes during pregnancy in multiple sclerosis. The data were produced by immunoSEQ multiplex PCR, yet TCRdb's version contains in-frame clones alone and is incomplete. Among about 77,000 clones listed, 75% to 90% were seen once. The trim removed 5 bases at V and 4 bases at J, leaving 2 bases unmatched. There are 15 residues in the CDR3. Germline loops: CDR1 SEHNR, CDR2 FQNEAQ (reference sequence). The TCR comes from a female donor with multiple sclerosis, enrolled in a pregnancy study. This sequence joins TRBV7-9 and TRBJ2-2; 12 bases fit TRBD2. The starting material was peripheral blood, obtained before pregnancy. In DNA, the CDR3 is TGTGCCAGCAGCCTGGGACTAGCGGGCACCGGGGAGCTGTTTTTT. Translated, it gives CASSLGLAGTGELFF.